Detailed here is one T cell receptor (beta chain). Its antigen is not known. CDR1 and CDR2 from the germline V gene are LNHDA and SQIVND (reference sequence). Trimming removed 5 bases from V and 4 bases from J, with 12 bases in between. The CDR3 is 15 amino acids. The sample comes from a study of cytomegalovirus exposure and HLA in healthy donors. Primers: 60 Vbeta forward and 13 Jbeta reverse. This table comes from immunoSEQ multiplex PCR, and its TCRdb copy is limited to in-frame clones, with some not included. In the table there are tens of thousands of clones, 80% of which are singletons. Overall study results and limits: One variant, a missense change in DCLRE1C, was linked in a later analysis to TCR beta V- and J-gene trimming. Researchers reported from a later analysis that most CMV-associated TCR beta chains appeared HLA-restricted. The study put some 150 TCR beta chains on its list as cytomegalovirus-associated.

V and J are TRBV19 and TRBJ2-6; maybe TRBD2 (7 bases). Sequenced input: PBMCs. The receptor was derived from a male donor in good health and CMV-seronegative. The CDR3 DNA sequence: TGTGCCAGTAGTCTGGGGGGGCGCGGGGCCAACGTCCTGACTTTC. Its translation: CASSLGGRGANVLTF.